Below are 5 T cell receptor beta chains sequenced from a single sample in a study of identifying expanded T cells in peripheral blood. Libraries were prepared by immunoSEQ multiplex PCR; TCRdb keeps only in-frame clonotypes and omits some of them. The sample includes about 81,000 clones, 84% of them seen just once. Sequencing input: blood. All receptors derive from a person aged 18 to 70 in good health.

This clone was detected a few times. The rearrangement uses TRBV4-2 and TRBJ1-1; D is uncertain. Trimming removed 1 base at V and 4 bases at J, with 10 bases between. CDR1 is LGHNA, CDR2 YNFKEQ, per germline. This CDR3 is 14 amino acids long. The CDR3 loop is CASSQGRVGTEAFF. DNA of the CDR3: TGTGCCAGCAGCCAAGGCAGAGTTGGCACTGAAGCTTTCTTT.

The rearrangement joins TRBV6-5 to TRBJ2-7, with D maybe TRBD1 (5 bases). V lost 6 bases and J lost 0, with 15 bases in between. The germline V gene encodes CDR1 MNHEY and CDR2 SVGAGI. The CDR3 is 15 amino acids. The CDR3 loop reads CASRYSTASSYEQYF. For the CDR3, the DNA is TGTGCCAGCAGATATTCGACAGCGAGCTCCTACGAGCAGTACTTC.

This chain connects TRBV7-3 to TRBJ2-1; 7 bases match TRBD2. V was pared by 2 bases and J by 5 bases, with 6 bases of the junction left unmatched. The CDR3 loop spans 15 amino acids. The germline CDR1 and CDR2 sequences are SGHTA and FQGTGA. The CDR3 sequence: CASSLGLGSDNEQFF. The CDR3 nucleotides are TGTGCCAGCAGCTTAGGACTAGGGTCAGACAATGAGCAGTTCTTC.

The CDR3 DNA reads as TGTGCCAGCAGCTTGATGGGACAGGGACCCTCTGGGGCCAACGTCCTGACTTTC. It yields the protein CASSLMGQGPSGANVLTF. The chain has TRBV5-6 and TRBJ2-6; TRBD1 agrees at 9 bases. The V and J ends lost 1 base and 0 bases, in that order; junction bases with no gene match: 5. The germline CDR1 and CDR2 sequences are SGHDT and YYEEEE. The CDR3 is made up of 18 amino acids.

The rearrangement links TRBV6-5 to TRBJ1-1, with unresolved D. The CDR3 loop spans 15 amino acids. Between the trimmed V and J ends, which lost 4 bases and 3 bases, there was a span of 15 bases. CDR1 and CDR2 from the germline V gene are MNHEY and SVGAGI. CDR3 sequence: CASSSAVEEDTEAFF. The CDR3 DNA sequence: TGTGCCAGCAGTTCGGCGGTTGAGGAGGACACTGAAGCTTTCTTT.